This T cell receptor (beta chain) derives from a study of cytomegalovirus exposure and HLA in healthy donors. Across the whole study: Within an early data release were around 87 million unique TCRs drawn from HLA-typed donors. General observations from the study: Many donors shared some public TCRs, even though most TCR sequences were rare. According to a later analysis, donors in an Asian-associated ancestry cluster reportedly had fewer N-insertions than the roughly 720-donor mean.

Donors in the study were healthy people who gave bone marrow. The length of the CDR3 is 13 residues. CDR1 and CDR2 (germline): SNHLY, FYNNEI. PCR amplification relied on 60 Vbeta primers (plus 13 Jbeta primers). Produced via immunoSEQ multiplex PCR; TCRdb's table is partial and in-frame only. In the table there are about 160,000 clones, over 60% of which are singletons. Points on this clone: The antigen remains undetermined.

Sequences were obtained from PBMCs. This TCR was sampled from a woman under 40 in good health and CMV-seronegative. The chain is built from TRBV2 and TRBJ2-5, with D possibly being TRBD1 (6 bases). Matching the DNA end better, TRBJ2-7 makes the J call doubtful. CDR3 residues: CASSGTVSYEQYF. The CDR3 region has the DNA TGTGCCAGCAGTGGGACAGTGTCCTACGAGCAGTACTTC.